This TCR beta chain derives from a study of T cell responses to AZD1222 COVID-19 vaccine. Method: immunoSEQ multiplex PCR; TCRdb's copy keeps in-frame clones and lacks some. Of 110,000 to 150,000 clones listed, 70% to 90% are singletons. About this clone itself: Its antigen is not identified.

Overall study results and limits: Spike was spanned by vaccine-associated CD4 TCRs, with dominance at 160-218 and 743-854. Spike-specific TCR repertoires showed rising breadth and depth after two AZD1222 doses.

The CDR3 is 15 residues long. V was clipped by 3 bases and J by 2 bases; unmatched bases: 4. Germline V CDR1 and CDR2: SGHTA, FQGTGA. The gene calls are TRBV7-3 and TRBJ2-1; 7 bases line up with TRBD2. This clonotype was sampled from an adult who received the AZD1222 COVID-19 vaccine. The input for sequencing was peripheral blood, taken 28 days after the second AZD1222 dose. This chain's CDR3 is CASSFGGGAYNEQFF. The CDR3 DNA reads as TGTGCCAGCAGCTTCGGCGGGGGTGCCTACAATGAGCAGTTCTTC.